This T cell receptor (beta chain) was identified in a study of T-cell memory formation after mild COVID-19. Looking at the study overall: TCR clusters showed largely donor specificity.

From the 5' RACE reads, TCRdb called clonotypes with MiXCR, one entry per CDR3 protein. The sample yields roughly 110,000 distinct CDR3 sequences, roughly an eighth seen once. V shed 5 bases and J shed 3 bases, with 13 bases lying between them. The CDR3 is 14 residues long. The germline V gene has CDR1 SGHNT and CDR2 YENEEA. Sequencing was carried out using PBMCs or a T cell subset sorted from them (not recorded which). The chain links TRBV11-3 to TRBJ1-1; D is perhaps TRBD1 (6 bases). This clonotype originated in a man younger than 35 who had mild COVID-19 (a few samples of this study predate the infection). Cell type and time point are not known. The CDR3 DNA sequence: TGTGCCAGCAGCCATCAGGGGAAGGACACTGAAGCTTTCTTT. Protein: CASSHQGKDTEAFF.